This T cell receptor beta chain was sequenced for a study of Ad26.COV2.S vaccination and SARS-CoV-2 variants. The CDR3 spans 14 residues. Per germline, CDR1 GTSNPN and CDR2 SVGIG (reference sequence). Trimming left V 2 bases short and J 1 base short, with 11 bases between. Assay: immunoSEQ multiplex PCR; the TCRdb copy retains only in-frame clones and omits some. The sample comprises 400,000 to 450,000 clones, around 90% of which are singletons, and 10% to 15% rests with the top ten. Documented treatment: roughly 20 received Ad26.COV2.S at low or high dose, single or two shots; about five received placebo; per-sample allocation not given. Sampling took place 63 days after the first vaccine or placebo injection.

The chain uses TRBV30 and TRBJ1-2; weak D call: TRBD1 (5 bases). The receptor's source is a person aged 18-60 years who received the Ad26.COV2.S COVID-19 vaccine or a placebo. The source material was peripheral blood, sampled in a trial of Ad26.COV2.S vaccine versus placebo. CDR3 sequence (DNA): TGTGCCTGGAGTCCGGGACGGCGTAACTATGGCTACACCTTC. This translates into CAWSPGRRNYGYTF.